These 20 T cell receptor beta chains originate from one sample sequenced in a study of blood T cell repertoires in COVID-19. Some clones are missing from TCRdb's copy, which holds only in-frame ones; the method was immunoSEQ multiplex PCR. The sample lists over 90,000 clones, roughly 70% occurring once. Specimen: peripheral blood. These TCRs come from an older man with COVID-19, enrolled during active disease.

CDR3 nucleotides: TGTGCCAGCAGCCAAAGGGGAACAGGGGGCGAAAAACTGTTTTTT. Residues: CASSQRGTGGEKLFF. The chain uses TRBV3-1 (or the pseudogene TRBV3-2) and TRBJ1-4; the match to TRBD1 covers 9 bases. V was clipped by 2 bases and J by 8 bases; unmatched bases: 6. Germline loops: CDR1 LGHDT, CDR2 YNNKEL (reference sequence). This CDR3 has 15 amino acids.

V is TRBV12-3 or TRBV12-4 and J is TRBJ1-1, with 8 nucleotides matching TRBD1. The junction had 2 bases not matched to a gene; V was cut back by 7 bases and J by 1 base. This CDR3 spans 13 amino acids. CDR3 DNA sequence: TGTGCCAGCAAAGGACAGGGGAACACTGAAGCTTTCTTT. Its translation: CASKGQGNTEAFF.

The chain recombines TRBV9 with TRBJ1-3; no clear D. CDR1 and CDR2 (germline): SGDLS, YYNGEE. V lost 0 bases to trimming and J lost 0 bases, with 4 bases between them. This CDR3 spans 14 amino acids. CDR3 sequence (DNA): TGTGCCAGCAGCGTAGAGCCCTCTGGAAACACCATATATTTT. Translating gives CASSVEPSGNTIYF.

There are a few counts of this clone. This rearrangement joins TRBV2 to TRBJ1-3; D ambiguous. The ends were cut back, 2 bases at V and 0 bases at J, with 8 bases in the middle. The germline CDR1 and CDR2 sequences are SNHLY and FYNNEI. The CDR3 sequence is 15 residues long. The CDR3 sequence is CASSESSGSGNTIYF. DNA for the CDR3: TGTGCCAGCAGTGAATCCTCCGGCTCTGGAAACACCATATATTTT. Looking up the rest from reference TRBV2 and TRBJ1-3 gives the full variable domain: EPEVTQTPSHQVTQMGQEVILRCVPISNHLYFYWYRQILGQKVEFLVSFYNNEISEKSEIFDDQFSVERPDGSNFTLKIRSTKLEDSAMYFCASSESSGSGNTIYFGEGSWLTVV.

CDR3 nucleotide sequence: TGTGCCAGCTCTGCCCCAGGGGGCCACTATGGCTACACCTTC. This codes for CASSAPGGHYGYTF. The chain couples TRBV28 to TRBJ1-2, with 8 bases fitting TRBD1. The V and J ends lost 8 bases and 3 bases, in that order; junction bases with no gene match: 8. The CDR3 is 14 amino acids. Germline CDR1 and CDR2: MDHEN and SYDVKM.

The chain employs TRBV6-2 or TRBV6-3 and TRBJ2-3; 9 bases map to TRBD2. The CDR3 runs 16 residues. Germline V lookup: CDR1 MNHEY, CDR2 SVGEGT. The junction had 8 bases not matched to a gene; V was cut back by 2 bases and J by 5 bases. This CDR3 reads CASSYGTASGIDTQYF. The DNA for the CDR3 is TGTGCCAGCAGTTACGGGACGGCTAGCGGGATAGATACGCAGTATTTT.

V and J are TRBV6-5 and TRBJ2-7, with 10 bases matching TRBD1. J was trimmed by 8 bases and V by 5 bases; bases with no gene match: 3. Per germline, CDR1 MNHEY and CDR2 SVGAGI. The CDR3 extends over 12 amino acids. CDR3 DNA sequence: TGTGCCAGCAGTCGACAGGGGGCGCAGCAGTACTTC. As protein: CASSRQGAQQYF.

The gene calls are TRBV28 and TRBJ1-4; D might be TRBD1 (6 bases). The CDR3 spans 15 residues. V was trimmed by 6 bases and J by 3 bases, leaving 14 bases between them. Looked up from germline, CDR1 is MDHEN and CDR2 is SYDVKM. CDR3 sequence: CASRGLDRSNEKLFF. The CDR3 DNA reads as TGTGCCAGCAGGGGGTTGGACAGATCTAATGAAAAACTGTTTTTT.

This rearrangement joins TRBV5-1 to TRBJ1-1; the match to TRBD1 covers 7 bases. The germline V gene has CDR1 SGHRS and CDR2 YFSETQ. J lost 3 bases, V lost 0 bases, and 2 bases had no gene match. The CDR3 is made up of 14 amino acids. The CDR3 here is CASSLATGDTEAFF. CDR3 bases: TGCGCCAGCAGCTTGGCCACAGGGGACACTGAAGCTTTCTTT. The full variable domain, with the rest looked up from reference TRBV5-1 and TRBJ1-1, is KAGVTQTPRYLIKTRGQQVTLSCSPISGHRSVSWYQQTPGQGLQFLFEYFSETQRNKGNFPGRFSGRQFSNSRSEMNVSTLELGDSALYLCASSLATGDTEAFFGQGTRLTVV.

J is TRBJ1-1 and V is TRBV15; the D gene is possibly TRBD1 (6 bases). V was clipped by 1 base and J by 1 base, with 10 bases between them. CDR3 length: 15 residues. CDR1 is LNHNV and CDR2 is YYDKDF in the germline V gene (reference sequence). CDR3 region: CATSRAGAGNTEAFF. CDR3 nucleotides: TGTGCCACCAGCAGAGCAGGGGCGGGGAACACTGAAGCTTTCTTT.

The chain links TRBV6-6 to TRBJ1-4; no clear D gene. Germline values: CDR1 MNHNY, CDR2 SVGAGI (reference sequence). Trimming stripped 5 bases from V and 0 bases from J, with 16 bases between. This CDR3 is built from 17 residues. CDR3 in amino acids: CASSPRGPATTNEKLFF. DNA of the CDR3: TGTGCCAGCAGTCCTCGAGGGCCAGCAACAACTAATGAAAAACTGTTTTTT.

This sequence joins TRBV6-5 and TRBJ1-1; tentative D call: TRBD1 (5 bases). CDR3 length: 13 amino acids. Germline CDR1 and CDR2: MNHEY and SVGAGI. The V end lost 9 bases, the J end lost 4 bases, and 15 bases lay between the germline ends. This CDR3 reads CASLRGFGTEAFF. In nucleotides, the CDR3 is TGTGCCAGTTTGCGGGGGTTCGGCACTGAAGCTTTCTTT.

The J gene is TRBJ2-5, the V gene TRBV6-1, with 9 nucleotides matching TRBD2. Germline V CDR1 and CDR2: MNHNS, SASEGT. This CDR3 spans 15 amino acids. The ends lost 3 bases at V and 5 bases at J; junction bases unmatched: 7. The CDR3 protein is CASSDPAGGRETQYF. CDR3 sequence (DNA): TGTGCCAGCAGTGACCCAGCGGGAGGTCGGGAGACCCAGTACTTC.

The genes are TRBV5-1 and TRBJ2-7; unclear D gene. Per germline, CDR1 SGHRS and CDR2 YFSETQ. V shed 4 bases and J shed 1 base, with 6 bases lying between them. The CDR3 is 12 amino acids. CDR3 in amino acids: CASSPQSYEQYF. CDR3 coding DNA: TGCGCCAGCAGCCCGCAGTCCTACGAGCAGTACTTC.

V gene TRBV4-2 combines with J gene TRBJ1-1; D possibly corresponds to TRBD1 (6 bases). The germline CDR1 and CDR2 sequences are LGHNA and YNFKEQ. The CDR3 covers 15 residues. V gave up 3 bases and J gave up 5 bases, with 16 bases separating them. The DNA for the CDR3 is TGTGCCAGCAGCCAGACCACAGGGATGGATACTGAAGCTTTCTTT. Translating gives CASSQTTGMDTEAFF.

The chain has TRBV6-2 or TRBV6-3 and TRBJ2-7; D ambiguous. Trimming shortened V by 6 bases and J by 2 bases, and 14 bases separated the two germline ends. Germline V lookup: CDR1 MNHEY, CDR2 SVGEGT. The CDR3 has 14 amino acids. Here the CDR3 reads CASRPPSPAYEQYF. The CDR3 bases are TGTGCCAGCAGACCTCCATCCCCAGCCTACGAGCAGTACTTC.

The chain is built from TRBV9 and TRBJ2-2; 9 bases match TRBD1. CDR3 length equals 16 residues. The trim removed 4 bases at V and 0 bases at J, leaving 4 bases unmatched. Germline V lookup: CDR1 SGDLS, CDR2 YYNGEE. Written as DNA, the CDR3 is TGTGCCAGCAGCCCCCGGACAGGGGCGAACACCGGGGAGCTGTTTTTT. Translating gives CASSPRTGANTGELFF.

V and J are TRBV18 and TRBJ2-7; possible D gene TRBD1, 6 bases. The germline V gene has CDR1 KGHSH and CDR2 LQKENI. The CDR3 has 13 residues. Deletions cut 3 bases from V and 2 bases from J, with 8 bases between. CDR3 nucleotide sequence: TGTGCCAGCTCACCCCGACAGGCCTACGAGCAGTACTTC. This gives the protein CASSPRQAYEQYF.

The J gene is TRBJ2-3, the V gene TRBV14; 13 bases fit TRBD2. CDR1 is SGHDN, CDR2 FVKESK, per germline. The trim removed 1 base at V and 7 bases at J, leaving 5 bases unmatched. The CDR3 runs to 16 residues. DNA for the CDR3: TGTGCCAGCAGCCAAGCCGGGACTAGCGGGATATATACGCAGTATTTT. It specifies CASSQAGTSGIYTQYF. Full variable domain (rest looked up from reference TRBV14 and TRBJ2-3): EAGVTQFPSHSVIEKGQTVTLRCDPISGHDNLYWYRRVMGKEIKFLLHFVKESKQDESGMPNNRFLAERTGGTYSTLKVQPAELEDSGVYFCASSQAGTSGIYTQYFGPGTRLTVL.

The chain uses TRBV5-1 and TRBJ1-4; D is possibly TRBD1 (5 bases). With 0 bases removed from V and 4 bases from J, the gap between germline ends came to 7 bases. Germline assignment: CDR1 SGHRS and CDR2 YFSETQ. This CDR3 has 14 amino acids. The CDR3: CASSLAQGNEKLFF. The CDR3 DNA sequence: TGCGCCAGCAGCTTGGCGCAGGGTAATGAAAAACTGTTTTTT.